Shown below are 3 T cell receptor beta chains from a single sample sequenced in a study of blood T cell repertoires in COVID-19. The data were produced by immunoSEQ multiplex PCR, yet TCRdb's version contains in-frame clones alone and is incomplete. There are 55,000 to 65,000 clones in the sample; around 80% occur only once, and 4.5% to 7% lies in the top ten. Sequencing was performed on peripheral blood. The origin of the receptors is a woman in her fifties or sixties with acute or convalescent COVID-19.

The J gene is TRBJ2-7, the V gene TRBV6-5; perhaps TRBD2 as D (5 bases). The CDR3 covers 15 residues. Germline values: CDR1 MNHEY, CDR2 SVGAGI. The V end was cut by 0 bases, the J end by 4 bases, with 13 bases between. The CDR3 nucleotides are TGTGCCAGCAGTTACTCCGGGGTCGGGTTATACGAGCAGTACTTC. Translating gives CASSYSGVGLYEQYF.

The chain links TRBV29-1 to TRBJ1-2; no definite D call. The germline V gene encodes CDR1 SQVTM and CDR2 ANQGSEA. V lost 1 base to trimming and J lost 1 base, with 7 bases between them. The CDR3 has 13 amino acids. In DNA form, the CDR3 reads TGCAGCGTTGAAGGAGGAGGTAACTATGGCTACACCTTC. Its translation is CSVEGGGNYGYTF.

The chain is built from TRBV9 and TRBJ1-6; D is possibly TRBD1 (6 bases). This CDR3 spans 14 amino acids. V lost 2 bases and J 10 bases, leaving 13 bases between the germline ends. Germline CDR1 SGDLS, CDR2 YYNGEE. The CDR3 sequence: CASSVKGVGSPLHF. CDR3 DNA sequence: TGTGCCAGCAGCGTTAAGGGGGTAGGATCACCCCTCCACTTT.